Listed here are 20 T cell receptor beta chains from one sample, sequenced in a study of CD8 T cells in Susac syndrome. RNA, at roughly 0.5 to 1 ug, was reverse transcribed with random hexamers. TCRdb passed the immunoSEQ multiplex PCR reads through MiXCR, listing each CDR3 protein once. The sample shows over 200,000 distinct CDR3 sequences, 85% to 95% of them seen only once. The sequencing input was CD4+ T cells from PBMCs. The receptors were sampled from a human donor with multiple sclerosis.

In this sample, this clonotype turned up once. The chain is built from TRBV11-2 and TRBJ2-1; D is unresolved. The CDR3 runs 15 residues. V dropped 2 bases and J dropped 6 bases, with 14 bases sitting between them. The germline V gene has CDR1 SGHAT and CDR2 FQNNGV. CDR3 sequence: CASSLYALIGNEQFF. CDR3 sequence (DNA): TGTGCCAGCAGCTTATACGCCCTTATTGGCAATGAGCAGTTCTTC.

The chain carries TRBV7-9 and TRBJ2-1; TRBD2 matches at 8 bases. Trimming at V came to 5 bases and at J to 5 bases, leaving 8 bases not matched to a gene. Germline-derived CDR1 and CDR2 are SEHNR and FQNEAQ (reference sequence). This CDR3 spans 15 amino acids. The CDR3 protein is CASSPRGEINNEQFF. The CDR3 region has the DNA TGTGCCAGCAGCCCGCGGGGGGAAATTAACAATGAGCAGTTCTTC.

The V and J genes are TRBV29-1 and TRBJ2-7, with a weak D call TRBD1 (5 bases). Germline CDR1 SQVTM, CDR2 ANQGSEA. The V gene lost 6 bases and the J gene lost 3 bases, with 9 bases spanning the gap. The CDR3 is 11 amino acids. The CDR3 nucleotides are TGCAGCGTATACGACAGCTACGAGCAGTACTTC. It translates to CSVYDSYEQYF.

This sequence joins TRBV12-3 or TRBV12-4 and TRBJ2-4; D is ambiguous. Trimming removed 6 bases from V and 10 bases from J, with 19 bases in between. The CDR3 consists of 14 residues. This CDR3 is CASSPLALKGIQYF. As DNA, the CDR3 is TGTGCCAGCAGCCCCCTGGCCCTAAAAGGGATTCAGTACTTC.

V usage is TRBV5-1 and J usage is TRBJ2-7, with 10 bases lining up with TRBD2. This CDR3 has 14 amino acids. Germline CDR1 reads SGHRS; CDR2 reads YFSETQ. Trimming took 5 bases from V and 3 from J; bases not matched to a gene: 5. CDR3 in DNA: TGCGCCAGCAGTGTCTCTAGCGGGGGCTACGAGCAGTACTTC. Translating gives CASSVSSGGYEQYF.

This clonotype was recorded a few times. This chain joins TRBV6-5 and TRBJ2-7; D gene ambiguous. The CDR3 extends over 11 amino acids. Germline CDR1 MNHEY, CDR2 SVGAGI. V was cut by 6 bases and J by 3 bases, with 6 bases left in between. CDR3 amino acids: CASRDGYEQYF. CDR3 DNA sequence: TGTGCCAGCAGGGACGGCTACGAGCAGTACTTC.

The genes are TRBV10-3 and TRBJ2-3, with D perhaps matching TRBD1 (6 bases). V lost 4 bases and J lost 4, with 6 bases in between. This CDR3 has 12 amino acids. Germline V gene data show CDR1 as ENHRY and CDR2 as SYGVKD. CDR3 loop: CAISGTADTQYF. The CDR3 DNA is TGTGCCATCAGTGGGACAGCAGATACGCAGTATTTT.

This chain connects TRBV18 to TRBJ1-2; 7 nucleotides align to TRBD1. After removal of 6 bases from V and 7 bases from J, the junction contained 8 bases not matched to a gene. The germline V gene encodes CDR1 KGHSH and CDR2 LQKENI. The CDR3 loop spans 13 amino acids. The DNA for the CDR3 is TGTGCCAGCTCCCTCGGGGAGGGGGCTGGCTACACCTTC. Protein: CASSLGEGAGYTF.

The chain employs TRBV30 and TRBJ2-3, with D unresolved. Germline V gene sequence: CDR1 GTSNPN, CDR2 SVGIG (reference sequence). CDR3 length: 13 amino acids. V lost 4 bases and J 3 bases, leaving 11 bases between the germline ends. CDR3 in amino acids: CAWNTRRTDTQYF. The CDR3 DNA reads TGTGCCTGGAATACCAGGCGGACAGATACGCAGTATTTT. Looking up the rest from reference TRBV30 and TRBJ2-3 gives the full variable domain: SQTIHQWPATLVQPVGSPLSLECTVEGTSNPNLYWYRQAAGRGLQLLFYSVGIGQISSEVPQNLSASRPQDRQFILSSKKLLLSDSGFYLCAWNTRRTDTQYFGPGTRLTVL.

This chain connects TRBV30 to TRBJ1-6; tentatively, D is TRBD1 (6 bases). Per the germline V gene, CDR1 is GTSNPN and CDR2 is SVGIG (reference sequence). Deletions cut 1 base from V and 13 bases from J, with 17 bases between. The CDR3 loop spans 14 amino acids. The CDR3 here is CAWSEVIQGEPLHF. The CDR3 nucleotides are TGTGCCTGGAGTGAAGTGATACAGGGAGAGCCCCTCCACTTT. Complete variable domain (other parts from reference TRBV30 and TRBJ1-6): SQTIHQWPATLVQPVGSPLSLECTVEGTSNPNLYWYRQAAGRGLQLLFYSVGIGQISSEVPQNLSASRPQDRQFILSSKKLLLSDSGFYLCAWSEVIQGEPLHFGNGTRLTVT.

The DNA of the CDR3 is TGTGCCAGCAGTTCGGGGGCCGGGAACATTCAGTACTTC. Translated, it gives CASSSGAGNIQYF. The chain employs TRBV6-5 and TRBJ2-4; possibly TRBD1 or TRBD2 for D (6 bases each). CDR1 and CDR2 from the germline V gene are MNHEY and SVGAGI. The CDR3 consists of 13 residues. V was clipped by 4 bases and J by 7 bases, with 11 bases between them.

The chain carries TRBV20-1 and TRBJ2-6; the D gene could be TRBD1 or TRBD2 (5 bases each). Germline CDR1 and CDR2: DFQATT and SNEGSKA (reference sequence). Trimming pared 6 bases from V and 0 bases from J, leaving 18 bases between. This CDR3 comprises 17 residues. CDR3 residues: CSALGVGAASGANVLTF. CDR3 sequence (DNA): TGCAGTGCGTTGGGAGTTGGGGCGGCCTCTGGGGCCAACGTCCTGACTTTC.

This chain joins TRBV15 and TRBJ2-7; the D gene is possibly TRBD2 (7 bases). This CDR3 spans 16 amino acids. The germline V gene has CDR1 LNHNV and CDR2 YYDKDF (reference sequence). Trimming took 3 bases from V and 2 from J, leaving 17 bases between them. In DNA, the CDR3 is TGTGCCACCAGCAGGACCGCTTTGCGGGGGCCCTACGAGCAGTACTTC. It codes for CATSRTALRGPYEQYF.

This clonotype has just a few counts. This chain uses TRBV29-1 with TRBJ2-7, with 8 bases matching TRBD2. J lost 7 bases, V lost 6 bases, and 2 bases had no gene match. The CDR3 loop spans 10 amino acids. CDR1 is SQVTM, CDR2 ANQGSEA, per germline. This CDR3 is CSVGGGEQYV. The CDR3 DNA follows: TGCAGCGTAGGCGGGGGGGAGCAGTACGTC.

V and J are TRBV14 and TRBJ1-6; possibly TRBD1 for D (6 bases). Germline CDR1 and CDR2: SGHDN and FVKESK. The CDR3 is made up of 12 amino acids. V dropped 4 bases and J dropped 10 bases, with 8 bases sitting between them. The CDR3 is CASSRTGSPLHF. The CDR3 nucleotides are TGTGCCAGCAGCCGAACAGGGTCACCCCTCCACTTT.

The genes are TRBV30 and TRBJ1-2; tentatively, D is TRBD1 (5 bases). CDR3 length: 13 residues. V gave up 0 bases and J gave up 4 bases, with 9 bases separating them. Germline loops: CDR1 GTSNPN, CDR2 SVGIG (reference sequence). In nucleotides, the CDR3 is TGTGCCTGGAGTGTGGGCAGGGCCTATGGCTACACCTTC. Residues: CAWSVGRAYGYTF.

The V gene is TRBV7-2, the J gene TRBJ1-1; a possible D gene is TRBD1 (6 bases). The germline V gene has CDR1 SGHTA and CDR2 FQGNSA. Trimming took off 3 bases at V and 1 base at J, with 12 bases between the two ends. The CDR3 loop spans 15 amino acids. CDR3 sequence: CASSFYTGSNTEAFF. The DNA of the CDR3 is TGTGCCAGCAGCTTCTATACAGGGTCGAACACTGAAGCTTTCTTT.

DNA of the CDR3: TGCAGTGCGCTTCAAAAGGCAGGCGCAGATACGCAGTATTTT. This translates into CSALQKAGADTQYF. The V gene is TRBV20-1, the J gene TRBJ2-3; D unresolved. The germline V and J ends were trimmed by 6 bases and 4 bases, with 17 bases remaining between them. Per germline, CDR1 DFQATT and CDR2 SNEGSKA (reference sequence). This CDR3 has 14 amino acids.

Written as DNA, the CDR3 is TGCAGCGCCGGCGGGACAGGACCCACTGAAGCTTTCTTT. Encoded protein: CSAGGTGPTEAFF. V gene TRBV29-1 combines with J gene TRBJ1-1; TRBD1 matches at 8 bases. The V gene's germline CDR1 is SQVTM and CDR2 ANQGSEA. V lost 7 bases to trimming and J lost 4 bases; unmatched junction nucleotides: 8. The CDR3 covers 13 residues.

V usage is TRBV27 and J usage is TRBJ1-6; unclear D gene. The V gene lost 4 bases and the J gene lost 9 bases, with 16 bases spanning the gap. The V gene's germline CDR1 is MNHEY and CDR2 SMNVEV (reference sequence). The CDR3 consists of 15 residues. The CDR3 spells CASSSLQYGPSPLHF. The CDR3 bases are TGTGCCAGCAGTTCTTTACAGTATGGTCCTTCACCCCTCCACTTT.